This entry is about one T cell receptor (beta chain). Its target is not known. Other DNA sequences in this specimen translate into the identical CDR3. This sample is drawn from a study of shared clonotypes between healthy human individuals. As for the study in general: Researchers assigned three CD4 naive, three CD4 memory, two CD8 naive and one CD8 memory plate to each donor.

V dropped 4 bases and J dropped 0 bases, with 6 bases sitting between them. The germline CDR1 and CDR2 sequences are SGDLS and YYNGEE. This CDR3 is built from 13 residues. General observations from the study: The study's rarefaction showed incomplete sorted-subset sequencing despite large depth. Enrolling few donors narrowed the genetic and exposure-history diversity that was represented.

An assay was performed, and its level was deep. Measured with immunoSEQ multiplex PCR; TCRdb has only the in-frame clones, and not every one. The data show around 2.3 million clones, approximately 94% seen once. The gene calls are TRBV9 and TRBJ2-3, with D tentatively TRBD2 (5 bases). The sequence came from a man aged 18 to 35 in good health. Sequencing input: naive CD4+ T cells sorted from blood. Subset of the sample: CD45RA+ positively selected. This CDR3 is CASSPGSTDTQYF. The CDR3 region has the DNA TGTGCCAGCAGCCCGGGGAGCACAGATACGCAGTATTTT.